This T cell receptor (beta chain) came from a study of cytomegalovirus exposure and HLA in healthy donors. This PCR relied on a set of 60 Vbeta primers and 13 Jbeta primers. Produced via immunoSEQ multiplex PCR; TCRdb's table is partial and in-frame only. Counted here are approximately 190,000 clones, roughly 80% occurring once; the ten biggest clones make up around 4%. Germline V gene data show CDR1 as MGHDK and CDR2 as SYGVNS. Unmatched junction bases numbered 14, after V lost 1 base and J lost 6 bases. The CDR3 runs to 17 residues. The sequence derives from a man aged 45-65 years in good health and CMV-seronegative. Source material: PBMCs. The chain employs TRBV25-1 and TRBJ1-1; 7 bases align to TRBD1. The CDR3 loop is CASSESVPGTAGAEAFF. CDR3 nucleotides: TGTGCCAGCAGTGAATCGGTTCCCGGGACAGCCGGGGCTGAAGCTTTCTTT.